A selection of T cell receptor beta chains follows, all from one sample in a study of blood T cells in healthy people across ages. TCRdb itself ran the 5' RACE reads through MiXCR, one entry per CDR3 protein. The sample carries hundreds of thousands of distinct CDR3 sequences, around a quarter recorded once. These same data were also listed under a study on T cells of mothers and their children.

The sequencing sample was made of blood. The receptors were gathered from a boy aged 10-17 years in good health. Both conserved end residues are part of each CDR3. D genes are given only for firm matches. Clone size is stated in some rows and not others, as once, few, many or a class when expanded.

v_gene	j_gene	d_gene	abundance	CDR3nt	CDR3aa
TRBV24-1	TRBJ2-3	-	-	TGTGCCACCAGTGACCCCCGACAGAAAACAGATACGCAGTATTTT	CATSDPRQKTDTQYF
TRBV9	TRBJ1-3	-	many	TGTGCCAGCAGCGTAGACGGCTCTGGAAACACCATATATTTT	CASSVDGSGNTIYF
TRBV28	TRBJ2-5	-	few	TGTGCCAGCAGTTTAACTGGGGGGCCTGAGACCCAGTACTTC	CASSLTGGPETQYF
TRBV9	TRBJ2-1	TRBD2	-	TGTGCCAGCAGCGGGGGGGCTTCGGGACTAGCGGCCTACAATGAGCAGTTCTTC	CASSGGASGLAAYNEQFF
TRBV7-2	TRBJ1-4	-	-	TGTGCCAGCAGCTTAGTATGGCCTAATGAAAAACTGTTTTTT	CASSLVWPNEKLFF
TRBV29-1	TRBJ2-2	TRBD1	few	TGCAGCGCCACGGGACAGCAGATTACCGGGGAGCTGTTTTTT	CSATGQQITGELFF
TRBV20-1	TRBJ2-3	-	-	TGCAGTGCCGACCCAGGAGGAGCTAGCACAGATACGCAGTATTTT	CSADPGGASTDTQYF
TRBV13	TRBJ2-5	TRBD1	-	TGTGCCAGCAGCTTAGGCCGAGGGGACAGGGCCCAAGGGGTCCAGTACTTC	CASSLGRGDRAQGVQYF
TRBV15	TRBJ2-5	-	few	TGTGCCACCAGCAGAGACTTAGTAGAGACCCAGTACTTC	CATSRDLVETQYF
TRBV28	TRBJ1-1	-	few	TGTGCCAGCAGTTTGAACGGGTTGAGCACTGAAGCTTTCTTT	CASSLNGLSTEAFF
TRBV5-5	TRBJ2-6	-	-	TGTGCCAGCAGCTTTGGTGGCGGACACTCTGGGGCCAACGTCCTGACTTTC	CASSFGGGHSGANVLTF
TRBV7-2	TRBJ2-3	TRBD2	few	TGTGCCAGCAGCTCGATCCTAGCGGGGGGGTCAGATACGCAGTATTTT	CASSSILAGGSDTQYF
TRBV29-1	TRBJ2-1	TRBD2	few	TGCAGCGTTGCCCGAGCGGGAGCGGTTGAGCAGTTCTTC	CSVARAGAVEQFF
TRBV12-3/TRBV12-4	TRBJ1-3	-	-	TGTGCCAGCACTCTTCGGGGCGGAAACACCATATATTTT	CASTLRGGNTIYF
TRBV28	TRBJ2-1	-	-	TGTGCCAGCAGTTTAAGAGGAGGGGAGCCGTCCTACAATGAGCAGTTCTTC	CASSLRGGEPSYNEQFF
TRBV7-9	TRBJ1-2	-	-	TGTGCCAGCAGCTTAGCTGGGACGGAGAGTTATGGCTACACCTTC	CASSLAGTESYGYTF
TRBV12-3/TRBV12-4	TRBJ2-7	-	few	-	CASSSSDRLTYEQYF
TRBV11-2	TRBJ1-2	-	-	TGTGCCAGCAGCTTAGATGGTCATGCGCGTAACCATTACACCTTC	CASSLDGHARNHYTF
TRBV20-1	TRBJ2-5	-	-	TGCAGTGCTAGCGGGAGCTCCGGAGAGACCCAGTACTTC	CSASGSSGETQYF
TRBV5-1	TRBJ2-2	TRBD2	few	TGCGCCAGCAGCGCGAGGACTAGCGGGAGGCCACCCGGGGAGCTGTTTTTT	CASSARTSGRPPGELFF
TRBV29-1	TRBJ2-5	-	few	TGCAGCGTTGTGGCTTTCCTCCAAGAGACCCAGTACTTC	CSVVAFLQETQYF
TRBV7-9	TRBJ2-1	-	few	TGTGCCAGCAGCCAGACTCAACTAGTTTGTAAGCAGTTCTTC	CASSQTQLVCKQFF
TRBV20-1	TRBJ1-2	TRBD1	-	TGCAGTGCTCCCTCCACACCCGGACAGGCATATGGCTACACCTTC	CSAPSTPGQAYGYTF
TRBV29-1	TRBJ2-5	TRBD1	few	TGCAGCGTTCTGGGGGTGGCAGGGGGCCACCAAGAGACCCAGTACTTC	CSVLGVAGGHQETQYF
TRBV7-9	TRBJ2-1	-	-	TGTGCCAGCAGCAGAAGGACACTGGCAAATGAGCAGTTCTTC	CASSRRTLANEQFF
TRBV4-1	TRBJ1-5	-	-	TGCGCCAGCAGCCAAGATTGGGGTCTAGGCAATCAGCCCCAGCATTTT	CASSQDWGLGNQPQHF
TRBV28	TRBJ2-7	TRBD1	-	TGTGCCAGCCGCGGGACAGGACCCTACGAGCAGTACTTC	CASRGTGPYEQYF
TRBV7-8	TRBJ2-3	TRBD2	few	TGTGCCAGCAGCTCCCGTGGGGGACTAGCGGGAGGGAGGGGAACAGATACGCAGTATTTT	CASSSRGGLAGGRGTDTQYF
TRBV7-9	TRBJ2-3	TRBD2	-	TGTGCCAGCAGCTCCGGGACTAGGGGTAGCACAGATACGCAGTATTTT	CASSSGTRGSTDTQYF
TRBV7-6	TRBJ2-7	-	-	TGTGCCAGCAGCACAGGGCCCGGTGTATTATACGAGCAGTACTTC	CASSTGPGVLYEQYF
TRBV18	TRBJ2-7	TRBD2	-	TGTGCCAGCTCCAATAGCGGGGGACATTACGAGCAGTACTTC	CASSNSGGHYEQYF
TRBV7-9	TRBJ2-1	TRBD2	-	TGTGCCAGCAGCCTAGCGGGGGGGCGGGAGGAGCAGTTCTTC	CASSLAGGREEQFF
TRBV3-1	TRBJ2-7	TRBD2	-	TGTGCCAGCAGCCAAGATGAGACTAGCGGCACCTACGAGCAGTACTTC	CASSQDETSGTYEQYF